This T cell receptor (beta chain) was recovered during a study of T cells in narcolepsy. Study-level background: Enrolled donors included narcolepsy type 1 or type 2 patients and healthy controls.

The CDR3 sequence is 14 residues long. The germline V and J ends were trimmed by 1 base and 4 bases, with 8 bases remaining between them. Germline assignment: CDR1 MNHNS and CDR2 SASEGT. TCRdb's table, derived via immunoSEQ multiplex PCR, lists solely in-frame clones and lacks some. The repertoire includes roughly 34,000 clones, under 85% of them detected once, and around 1.3% sits in the top ten. This clone was detected once. What it binds is unknown. The study, taken as a whole, reports: Same-patient CSF and blood CD4+ T cell clonotypes included HCRT-specific and TRIB2-specific autoreactive ones. Blood of same and different patients, but not healthy controls, reportedly held recurring autoreactive clonotypes.

The sequenced material came from CD45RA- memory CD4+ T cells from PBMCs. The TCR originated in a human donor with narcolepsy. The rearrangement joins TRBV6-1 to TRBJ1-5, with D unresolved. CDR3 sequence reads: CASSEGERNQPQHF. Written as DNA, the CDR3 is TGTGCCAGCAGTGAAGGGGAACGTAATCAGCCCCAGCATTTT.